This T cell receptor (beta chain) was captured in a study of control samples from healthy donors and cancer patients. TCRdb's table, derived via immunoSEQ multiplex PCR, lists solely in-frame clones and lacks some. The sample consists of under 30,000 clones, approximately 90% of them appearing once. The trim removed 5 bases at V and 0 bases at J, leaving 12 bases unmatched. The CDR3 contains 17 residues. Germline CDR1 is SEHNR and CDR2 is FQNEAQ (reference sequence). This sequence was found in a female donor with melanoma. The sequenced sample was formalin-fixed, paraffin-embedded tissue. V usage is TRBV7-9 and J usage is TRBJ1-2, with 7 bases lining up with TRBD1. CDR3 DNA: TGTGCCAGCAGCCCAACAGGGGACAAGACTCCTAACTATGGCTACACCTTC. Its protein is CASSPTGDKTPNYGYTF.